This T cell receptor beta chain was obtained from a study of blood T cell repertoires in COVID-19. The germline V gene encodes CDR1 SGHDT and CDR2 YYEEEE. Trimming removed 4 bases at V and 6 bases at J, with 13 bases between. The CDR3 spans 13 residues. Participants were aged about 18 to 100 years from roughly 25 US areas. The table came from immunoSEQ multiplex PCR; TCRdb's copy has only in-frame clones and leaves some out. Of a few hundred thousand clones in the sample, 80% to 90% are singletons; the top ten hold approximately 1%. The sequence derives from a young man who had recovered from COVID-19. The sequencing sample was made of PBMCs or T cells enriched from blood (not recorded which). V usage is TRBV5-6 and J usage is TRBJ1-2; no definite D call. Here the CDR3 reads CASSTSAGDGYTF. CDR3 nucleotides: TGTGCCAGCAGCACCAGTGCGGGTGATGGCTACACCTTC.